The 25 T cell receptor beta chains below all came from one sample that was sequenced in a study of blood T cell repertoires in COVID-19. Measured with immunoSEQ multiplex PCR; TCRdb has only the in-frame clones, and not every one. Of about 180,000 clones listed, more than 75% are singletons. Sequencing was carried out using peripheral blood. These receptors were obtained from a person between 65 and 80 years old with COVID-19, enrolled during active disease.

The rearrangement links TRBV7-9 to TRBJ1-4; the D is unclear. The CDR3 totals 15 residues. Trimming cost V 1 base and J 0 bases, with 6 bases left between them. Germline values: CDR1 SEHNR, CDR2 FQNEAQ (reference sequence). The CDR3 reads CASSLVPSTNEKLFF. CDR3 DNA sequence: TGTGCCAGCAGCTTAGTCCCCTCAACTAATGAAAAACTGTTTTTT. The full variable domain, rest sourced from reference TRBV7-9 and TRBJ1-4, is DTGVSQNPRHKITKRGQNVTFRCDPISEHNRLYWYRQTLGQGPEFLTYFQNEAQLEKSRLLSDRFSAERPKGSFSTLEIQRTEQGDSAMYLCASSLVPSTNEKLFFGSGTQLSVL.

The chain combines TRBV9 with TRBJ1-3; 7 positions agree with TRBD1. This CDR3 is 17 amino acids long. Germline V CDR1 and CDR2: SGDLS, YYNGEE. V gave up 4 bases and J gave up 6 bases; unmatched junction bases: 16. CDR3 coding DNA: TGTGCCAGCAGCTCTAGAGGAGGGGGCGCGTCATCAAACACCATATATTTT. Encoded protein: CASSSRGGGASSNTIYF.

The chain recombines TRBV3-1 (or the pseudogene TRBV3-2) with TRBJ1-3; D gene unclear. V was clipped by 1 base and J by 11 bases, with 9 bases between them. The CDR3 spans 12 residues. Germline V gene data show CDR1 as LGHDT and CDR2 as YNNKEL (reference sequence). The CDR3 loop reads CASSQAAEAIYF. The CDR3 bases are TGTGCCAGCAGCCAAGCGGCAGAGGCCATATATTTT.

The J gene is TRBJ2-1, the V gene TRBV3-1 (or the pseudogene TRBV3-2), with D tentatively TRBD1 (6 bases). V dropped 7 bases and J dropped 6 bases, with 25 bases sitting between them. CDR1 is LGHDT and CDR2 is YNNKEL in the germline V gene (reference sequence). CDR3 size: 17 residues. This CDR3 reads CASTTASTGPTTNEQFF. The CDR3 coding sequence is TGTGCCAGCACCACGGCCTCGACAGGCCCCACGACCAATGAGCAGTTCTTC.

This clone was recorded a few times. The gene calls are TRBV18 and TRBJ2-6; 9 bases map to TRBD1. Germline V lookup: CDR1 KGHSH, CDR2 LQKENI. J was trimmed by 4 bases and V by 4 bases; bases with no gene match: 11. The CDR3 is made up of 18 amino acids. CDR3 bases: TGTGCCAGCTCACGCTATCGGGACAGGGTTACCGGGGCCAACGTCCTGACTTTC. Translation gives CASSRYRDRVTGANVLTF.

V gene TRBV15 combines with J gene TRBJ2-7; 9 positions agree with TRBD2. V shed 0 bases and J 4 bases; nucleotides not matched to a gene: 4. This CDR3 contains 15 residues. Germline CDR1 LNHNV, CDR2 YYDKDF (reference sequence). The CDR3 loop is CATSRDPSGIYEQYF. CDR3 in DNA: TGTGCCACCAGCAGAGATCCTAGCGGGATATACGAGCAGTACTTC.

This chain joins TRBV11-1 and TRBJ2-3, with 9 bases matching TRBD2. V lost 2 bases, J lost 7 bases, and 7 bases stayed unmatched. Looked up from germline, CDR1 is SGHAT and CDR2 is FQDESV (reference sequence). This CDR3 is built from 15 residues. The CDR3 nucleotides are TGTGCCAGCAGCTTAAGGGGACTAGCAGAACATACGCAGTATTTT. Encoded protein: CASSLRGLAEHTQYF.

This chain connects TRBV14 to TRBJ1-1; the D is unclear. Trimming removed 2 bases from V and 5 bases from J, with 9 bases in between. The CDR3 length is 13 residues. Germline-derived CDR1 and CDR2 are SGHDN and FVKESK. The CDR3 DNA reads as TGTGCCAGCAGCCAACTCCGGGGAACTGAAGCTTTCTTT. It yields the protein CASSQLRGTEAFF.

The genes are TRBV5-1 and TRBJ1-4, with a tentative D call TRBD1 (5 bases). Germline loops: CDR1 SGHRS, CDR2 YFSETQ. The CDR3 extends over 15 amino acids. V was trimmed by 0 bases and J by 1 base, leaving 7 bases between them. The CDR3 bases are TGCGCCAGCAGCTTGGGGAGGGGAACTAATGAAAAACTGTTTTTT. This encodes CASSLGRGTNEKLFF.

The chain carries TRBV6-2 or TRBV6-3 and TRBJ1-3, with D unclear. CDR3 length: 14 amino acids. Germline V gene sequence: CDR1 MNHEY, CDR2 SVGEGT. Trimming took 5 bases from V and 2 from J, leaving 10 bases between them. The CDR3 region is CASSQFSTGNTIYF. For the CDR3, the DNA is TGTGCCAGCAGTCAGTTTTCAACTGGAAACACCATATATTTT.

CDR3 amino acids: CASSLASGDRGYTF. The DNA of the CDR3 is TGCGCCAGCAGCTTGGCCTCAGGGGATCGCGGCTACACCTTC. The chain combines TRBV5-1 with TRBJ1-2; weak D call: TRBD1 (6 bases). V was cut by 0 bases and J by 8 bases, with 14 bases left in between. The CDR3 is made up of 14 amino acids. Germline values: CDR1 SGHRS, CDR2 YFSETQ.

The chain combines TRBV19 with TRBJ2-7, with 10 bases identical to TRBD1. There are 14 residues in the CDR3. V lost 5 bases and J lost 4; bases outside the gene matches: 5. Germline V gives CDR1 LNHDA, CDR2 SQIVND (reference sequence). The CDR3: CASSHGTGEYEQYF. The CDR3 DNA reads TGTGCCAGTAGTCACGGGACAGGGGAATACGAGCAGTACTTC.

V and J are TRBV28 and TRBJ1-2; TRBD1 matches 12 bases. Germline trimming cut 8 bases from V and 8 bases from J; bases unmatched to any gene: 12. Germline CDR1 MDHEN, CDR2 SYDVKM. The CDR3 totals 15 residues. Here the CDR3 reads CASRHRDRGLRGYTF. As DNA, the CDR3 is TGTGCCAGCCGGCACCGGGACAGGGGGCTACGAGGCTACACCTTC.

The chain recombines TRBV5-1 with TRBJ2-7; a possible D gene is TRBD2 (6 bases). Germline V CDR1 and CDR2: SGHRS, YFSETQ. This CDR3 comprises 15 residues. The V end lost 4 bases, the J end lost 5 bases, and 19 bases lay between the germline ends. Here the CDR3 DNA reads TGCGCCAGCAGCCCTCCCCGGGACTCTTTCCACGAGCAGTACTTC. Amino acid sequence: CASSPPRDSFHEQYF.

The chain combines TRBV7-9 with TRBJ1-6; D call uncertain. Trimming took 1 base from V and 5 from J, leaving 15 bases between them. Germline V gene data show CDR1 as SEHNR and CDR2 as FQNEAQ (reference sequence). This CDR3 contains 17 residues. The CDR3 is CASSLGIGSAHNSPLHF. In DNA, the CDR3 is TGTGCCAGCAGCTTAGGAATCGGTAGCGCCCATAATTCACCCCTCCACTTT. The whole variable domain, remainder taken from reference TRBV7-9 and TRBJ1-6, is DTGVSQNPRHKITKRGQNVTFRCDPISEHNRLYWYRQTLGQGPEFLTYFQNEAQLEKSRLLSDRFSAERPKGSFSTLEIQRTEQGDSAMYLCASSLGIGSAHNSPLHFGNGTRLTVT.

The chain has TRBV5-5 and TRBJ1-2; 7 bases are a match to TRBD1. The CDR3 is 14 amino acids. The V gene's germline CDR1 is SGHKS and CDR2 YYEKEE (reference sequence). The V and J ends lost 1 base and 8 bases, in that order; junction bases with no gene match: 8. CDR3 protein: CASSLFDRESGYTF. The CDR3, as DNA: TGTGCCAGCAGCTTGTTTGACAGGGAAAGCGGCTACACCTTC.

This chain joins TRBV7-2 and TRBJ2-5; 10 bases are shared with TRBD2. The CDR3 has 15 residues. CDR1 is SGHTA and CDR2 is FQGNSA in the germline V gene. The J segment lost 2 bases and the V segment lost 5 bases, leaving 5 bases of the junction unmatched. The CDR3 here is CASSPRTSGQETQYF. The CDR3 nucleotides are TGTGCCAGCAGCCCTCGGACTAGCGGACAAGAGACCCAGTACTTC.

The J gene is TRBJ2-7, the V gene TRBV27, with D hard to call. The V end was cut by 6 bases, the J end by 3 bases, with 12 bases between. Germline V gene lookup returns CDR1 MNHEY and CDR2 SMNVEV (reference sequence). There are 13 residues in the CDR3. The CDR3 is CASRFGPNYEQYF. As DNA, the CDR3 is TGTGCCAGCAGGTTTGGGCCCAACTACGAGCAGTACTTC.

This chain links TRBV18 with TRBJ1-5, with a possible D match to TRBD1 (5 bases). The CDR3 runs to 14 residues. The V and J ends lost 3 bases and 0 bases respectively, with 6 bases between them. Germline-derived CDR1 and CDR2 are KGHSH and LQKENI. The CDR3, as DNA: TGTGCCAGCTCACCGGGACTTAGCAATCAGCCCCAGCATTTT. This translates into CASSPGLSNQPQHF.

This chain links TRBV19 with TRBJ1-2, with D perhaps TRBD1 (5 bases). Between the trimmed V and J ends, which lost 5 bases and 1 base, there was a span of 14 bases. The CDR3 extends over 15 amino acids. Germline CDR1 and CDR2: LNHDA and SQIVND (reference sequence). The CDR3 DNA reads TGTGCCAGTAGTTGGCGGGGGACGATTAACTATGGCTACACCTTC. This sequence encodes CASSWRGTINYGYTF.

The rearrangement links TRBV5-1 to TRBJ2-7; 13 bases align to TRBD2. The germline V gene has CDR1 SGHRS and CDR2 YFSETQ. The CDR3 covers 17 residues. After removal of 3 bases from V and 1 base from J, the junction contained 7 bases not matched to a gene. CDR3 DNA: TGCGCCAGCAGCTCCAATCGACTAGCGGGAGGATCCTACGAGCAGTACTTC. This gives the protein CASSSNRLAGGSYEQYF.

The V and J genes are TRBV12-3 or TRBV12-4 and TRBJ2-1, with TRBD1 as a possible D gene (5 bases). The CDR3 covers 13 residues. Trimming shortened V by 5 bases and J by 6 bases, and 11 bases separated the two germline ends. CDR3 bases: TGTGCCAGCAGTCTTTGGCAGGGCAATGAGCAGTTCTTC. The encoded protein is CASSLWQGNEQFF.

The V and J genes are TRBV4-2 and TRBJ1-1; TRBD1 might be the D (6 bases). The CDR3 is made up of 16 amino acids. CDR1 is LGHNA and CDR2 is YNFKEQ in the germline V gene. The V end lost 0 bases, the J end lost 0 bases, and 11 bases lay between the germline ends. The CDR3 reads CASSQDTGRMNTEAFF. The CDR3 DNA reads TGTGCCAGCAGCCAAGATACAGGGAGAATGAACACTGAAGCTTTCTTT.

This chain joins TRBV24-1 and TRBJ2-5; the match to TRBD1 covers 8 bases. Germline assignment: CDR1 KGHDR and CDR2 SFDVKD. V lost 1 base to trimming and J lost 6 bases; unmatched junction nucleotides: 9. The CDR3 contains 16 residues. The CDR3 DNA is TGTGCCACCAGTGATTTAGGTACACAGGGGGAACAGACCCAGTACTTC. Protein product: CATSDLGTQGEQTQYF.

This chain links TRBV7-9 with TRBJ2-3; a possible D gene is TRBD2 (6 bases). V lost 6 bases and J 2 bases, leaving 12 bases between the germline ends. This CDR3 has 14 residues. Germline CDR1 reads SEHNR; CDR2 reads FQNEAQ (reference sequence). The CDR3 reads CASRGGVDTDTQYF. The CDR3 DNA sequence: TGTGCCAGCAGAGGAGGGGTCGACACAGATACGCAGTATTTT.